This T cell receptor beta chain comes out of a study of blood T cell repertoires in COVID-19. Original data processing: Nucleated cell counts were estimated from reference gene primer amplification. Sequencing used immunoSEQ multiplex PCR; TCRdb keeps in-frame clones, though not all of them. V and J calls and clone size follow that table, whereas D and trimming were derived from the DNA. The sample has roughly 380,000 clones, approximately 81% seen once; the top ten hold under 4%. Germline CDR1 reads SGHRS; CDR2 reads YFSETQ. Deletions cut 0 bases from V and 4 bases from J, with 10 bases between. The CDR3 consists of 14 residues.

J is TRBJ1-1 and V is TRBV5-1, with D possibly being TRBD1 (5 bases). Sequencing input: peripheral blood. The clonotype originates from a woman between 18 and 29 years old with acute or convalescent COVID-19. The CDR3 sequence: CASSLAEGVTEAFF. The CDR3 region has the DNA TGCGCCAGCAGCTTGGCGGAAGGGGTCACTGAAGCTTTCTTT.